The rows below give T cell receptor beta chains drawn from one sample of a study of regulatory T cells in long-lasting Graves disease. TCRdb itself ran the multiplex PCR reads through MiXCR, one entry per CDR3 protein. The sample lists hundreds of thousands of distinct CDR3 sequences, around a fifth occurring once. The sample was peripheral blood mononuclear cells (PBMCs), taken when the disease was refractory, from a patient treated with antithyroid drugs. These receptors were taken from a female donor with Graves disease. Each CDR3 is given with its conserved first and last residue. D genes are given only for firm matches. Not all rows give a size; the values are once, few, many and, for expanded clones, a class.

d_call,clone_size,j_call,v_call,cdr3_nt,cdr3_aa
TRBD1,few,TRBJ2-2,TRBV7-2,TGTGCCAGCAGCCCCAACTCCGCCGGGACAGGGGACACCGGGGAGCTGCTTTTT,CASSPNSAGTGDTGELLF
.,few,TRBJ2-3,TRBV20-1,TGCAGTGCTAGAGAGGCGGCCGCGGGGGATACGCAGTATTTT,CSAREAAAGDTQYF
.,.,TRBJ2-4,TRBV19,TGTGCCAGTAGCAAGGGGGCCAAAAACATTCAGTACTTC,CASSKGAKNIQYF
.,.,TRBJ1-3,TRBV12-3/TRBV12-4,TGTGCCAGCATGGCGGGAAACACCATATATTTT,CASMAGNTIYF
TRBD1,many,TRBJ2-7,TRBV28,TGTGCCAGCAGTTTTCGGTCGGCAGGGGGCATCGCGCAGTACTTC,CASSFRSAGGIAQYF
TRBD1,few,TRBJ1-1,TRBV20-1,TGCAGTGCTCGCGCGGGGACAGGGGGCAACGGGGGCACTGAAGCTTTCTTT,CSARAGTGGNGGTEAFF
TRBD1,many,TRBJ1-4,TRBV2,TGTGCCAGCAGTGCCGAGGGGGCGACTAATGAAAAACTGTTTTTT,CASSAEGATNEKLFF
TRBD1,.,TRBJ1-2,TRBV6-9,TGTGCCAGCAGTTACTCACCCGACAGGGGTGTTGCCTATGGCTACACCTTC,CASSYSPDRGVAYGYTF
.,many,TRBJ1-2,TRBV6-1,TGTGCCAGCAGACCCCTATCCGGAAACTATGGCTACACCTTC,CASRPLSGNYGYTF
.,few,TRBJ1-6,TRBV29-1,TGCAGCGTTGTAGGGGGGGCTGATTCACCCCTCCACTTT,CSVVGGADSPLHF
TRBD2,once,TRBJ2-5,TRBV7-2,TGTGCCAGCAGCTTAAGTTACCTAGCGGGCGGGACCCAGTACTTC,CASSLSYLAGGTQYF
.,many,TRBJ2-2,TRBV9,TGTGCCAGCAGCGCTAATACCGGGGAGCTGTTTTTT,CASSANTGELFF
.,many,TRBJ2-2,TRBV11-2,TGTGCCAGCAGCTTAGGGACTGCCGGGGGGGAGCTGTTTTTT,CASSLGTAGGELFF
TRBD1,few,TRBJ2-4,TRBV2,TGTGCCAGCAGGGGGGACAGGGGCCAAAACATTCAGTACTTC,CASRGDRGQNIQYF
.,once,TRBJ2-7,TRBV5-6,TGTGCCAGCAGCTCTGGGCCTGATTACGAGCAGTACTTC,CASSSGPDYEQYF
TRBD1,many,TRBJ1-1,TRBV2,TGTGCCAGCAGTAGGGACAGGGGGCACACTGAAGCTTTCTTT,CASSRDRGHTEAFF
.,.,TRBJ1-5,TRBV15,TGTGCCACCAAACACCGGGTGCGTCGCGGGCCCCAGCATTTT,CATKHRVRRGPQHF
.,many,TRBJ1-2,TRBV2,TGTGCCAGGGACCAGGGATCTGGCTACACCTTC,CARDQGSGYTF
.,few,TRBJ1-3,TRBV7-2,TGTGCCAGCAGCCCTAATCAACAGGGTTCCGGTGGAAACACCATATATTTT,CASSPNQQGSGGNTIYF
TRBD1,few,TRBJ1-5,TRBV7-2,TGTGCCAGCAGCCCCAGACAGGGGGCGGAATATAGCAATCAGCCCCAGCATTTT,CASSPRQGAEYSNQPQHF
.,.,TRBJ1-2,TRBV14,TGTGCCAGCAGCCAAGGAGGACAGTTTGGCTATGGCTACACCTTC,CASSQGGQFGYGYTF
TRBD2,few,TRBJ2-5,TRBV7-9,TGTGCCAGCAGCTTAGATAGCGGGGGAGGAGAGACCCAGTACTTC,CASSLDSGGGETQYF
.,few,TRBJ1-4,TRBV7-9,TGTGCCAGCAGCAGCCCCGTGGGGTCAACTAATGAAAAACTGTTTTTT,CASSSPVGSTNEKLFF
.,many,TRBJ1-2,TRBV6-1,TGTGCCAGCAGGTCGCAGGGCTACTCCTATGGCTACACCTTC,CASRSQGYSYGYTF
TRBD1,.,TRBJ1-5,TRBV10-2,TGCGCCAGCAGGGGGGGACAGGGGGCGGGCAATCAGCCCCAGCATTTT,CASRGGQGAGNQPQHF
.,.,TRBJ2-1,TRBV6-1,TGTGCCAGCAGTGAAGAGGAGTATCGGTCCTACAATGAGCAGTTCTTC,CASSEEEYRSYNEQFF
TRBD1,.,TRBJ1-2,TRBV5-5,TGTGCCAGCAGACCAGGTCGGGACAGTCTAACTTATGGCTACACCTTC,CASRPGRDSLTYGYTF
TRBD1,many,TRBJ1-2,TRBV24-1,TGTGCCACCAGTGATTCGGACAGGAACGATGGCTACACCTTC,CATSDSDRNDGYTF
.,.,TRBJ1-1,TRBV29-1,TGCAGCGTTGGGGGAGGGGAGGGCCCGGGCACTGAAGCTTTCTTT,CSVGGGEGPGTEAFF
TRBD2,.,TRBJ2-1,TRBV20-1,TGCAGTGCTAGAGATTGGCCCCAGACTAGCGGGAGGGCCAGTGAGCAGTTCTTC,CSARDWPQTSGRASEQFF
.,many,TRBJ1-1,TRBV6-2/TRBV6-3,TGTGCCAGCAGTTACCTAATAAGAACTGAAGCTTTCTTT,CASSYLIRTEAFF
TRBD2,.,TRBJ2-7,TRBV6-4,TGTGCCAGCAGTTCCGCCCCCGGGACTAGCGCCCACGAGCAGTACTTC,CASSSAPGTSAHEQYF
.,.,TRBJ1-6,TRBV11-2,TGTGCCAGCAGCGCGAGAGGAGTTGGGAATTCACCCCTCCACTTT,CASSARGVGNSPLHF
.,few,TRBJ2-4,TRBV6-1,TGTGCCAGCGATGGGACAAAAGCCAAAAACATTCAGTACTTC,CASDGTKAKNIQYF
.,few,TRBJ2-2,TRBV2,TGTGCCAGCAGTGGGACCGATTGGTCCGGGGAGCTGTTTTTT,CASSGTDWSGELFF
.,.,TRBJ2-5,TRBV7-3,TGTGCCAGAAGCCAAGGGGGGAGAGAGACCCAGTACTTC,CARSQGGRETQYF
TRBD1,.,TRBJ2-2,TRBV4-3,TGCGCCAGCAGCCGTGGACAGGATCACACCGGGGAGCTGTTTTTT,CASSRGQDHTGELFF
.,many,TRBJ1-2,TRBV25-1,TGTGCCAGCAGAGAGACCCAGCCAGTGAGGGCAGGGGAGGGTGGCTACACCTTC,CASRETQPVRAGEGGYTF
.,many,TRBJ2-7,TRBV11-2,TGTGCCAGCCGGGGGGCCAGCTCCTACGAGCAGTACTTC,CASRGASSYEQYF
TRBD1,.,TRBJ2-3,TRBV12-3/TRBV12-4,TGTGCCAGCAGGACAGGGGTTGGTACGCAGTATTTT,CASRTGVGTQYF
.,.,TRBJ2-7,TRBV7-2,TGTGCCAGCAGCTTAGCGTGGTCCGAGCTGGGCGAGCAGTACTTC,CASSLAWSELGEQYF
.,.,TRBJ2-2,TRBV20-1,TGCAGTGCCAAACAATTTCCAGGGACCGGGGAGCTGTTTTTT,CSAKQFPGTGELFF
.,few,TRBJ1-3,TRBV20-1,TGCAGTGCTAGAGATGTCAGGGGCCCCTCCGCTCACTCTGGAAACACCATATATTTT,CSARDVRGPSAHSGNTIYF
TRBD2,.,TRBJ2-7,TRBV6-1,TGTGCCAGCAGCGAGGGGTCCTGGGACTACTCCTACGAGCAGTACTTC,CASSEGSWDYSYEQYF
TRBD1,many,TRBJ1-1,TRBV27,TGTGCCAGCAGGAAACAGGGGGCAAGTACTGAAGCTTTCTTT,CASRKQGASTEAFF
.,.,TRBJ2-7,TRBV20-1,TGCAGTGCTAGAGGTTACGAGCAGTACTTC,CSARGYEQYF
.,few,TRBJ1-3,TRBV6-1,TGTGCCAGCAGCAAGCTCTCTGGAAACACCATATATTTT,CASSKLSGNTIYF
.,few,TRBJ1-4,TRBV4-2,TGTGCCAGCAGCCAAGAAGGAGGAGCGGGTAATGAAAAACTGTTTTTT,CASSQEGGAGNEKLFF
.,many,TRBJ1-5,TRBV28,TGTGCCAGCAGCGTACAGTATAGCAATCAGCCCCAGCATTTT,CASSVQYSNQPQHF
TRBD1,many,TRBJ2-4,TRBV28,TGTGCCAGCACTGACAGGGCTGAAAACATTCAGTACTTC,CASTDRAENIQYF
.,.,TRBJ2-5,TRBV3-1,TGTGCCAGCAGCCAAGTAATCGGTTTGGAGGCCCAGTACTTC,CASSQVIGLEAQYF
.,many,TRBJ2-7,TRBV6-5,TGTGCCAGCAGTTACTCAGGGGTAGAACCGGTCTACGAGCAGTACTTC,CASSYSGVEPVYEQYF
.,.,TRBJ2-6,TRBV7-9,TGTGCCAGCAGCTTAGCGATGGGAACTGGGGCCAACGTCCTGACTTTC,CASSLAMGTGANVLTF
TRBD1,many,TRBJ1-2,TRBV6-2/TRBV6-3,TGTGCCAGCAGTCCCCCCGGGACAGGGTTTGACTACACCTTC,CASSPPGTGFDYTF
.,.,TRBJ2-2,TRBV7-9,TGTGCCAGCTGTGGACCCCTTGGAGGAGGGGAGCTGTTTTTT,CASCGPLGGGELFF